This T cell receptor beta chain was identified in a study of response to subunit inactivated influenza vaccine. General observations from the study: Each seasonal influenza vaccination, the authors suggested, recruits few new T cells.

This clonotype was found many times. The antigen remains unidentified. Trimming pared 1 base from V and 2 bases from J, leaving 9 bases between. The CDR3 runs to 14 residues. The germline gives CDR1 LGHDT, CDR2 YNNKEL (reference sequence). TCRdb re-called the RT-PCR reads through MiXCR, storing one row per CDR3 protein. The sample has hundreds of thousands of distinct CDR3 sequences; more than 15% are singletons. The sequence derives from a man aged 45-65 years who received an inactivated influenza vaccine. This material consisted of PBMCs from blood, taken approximately 12 days after vaccination. The gene calls are TRBV3-1 and TRBJ2-7; no firm D call. In DNA, the CDR3 is TGTGCCAGCAGCCAAGGTGGCTTAACCTACGAGCAGTACTTC. It translates to CASSQGGLTYEQYF.